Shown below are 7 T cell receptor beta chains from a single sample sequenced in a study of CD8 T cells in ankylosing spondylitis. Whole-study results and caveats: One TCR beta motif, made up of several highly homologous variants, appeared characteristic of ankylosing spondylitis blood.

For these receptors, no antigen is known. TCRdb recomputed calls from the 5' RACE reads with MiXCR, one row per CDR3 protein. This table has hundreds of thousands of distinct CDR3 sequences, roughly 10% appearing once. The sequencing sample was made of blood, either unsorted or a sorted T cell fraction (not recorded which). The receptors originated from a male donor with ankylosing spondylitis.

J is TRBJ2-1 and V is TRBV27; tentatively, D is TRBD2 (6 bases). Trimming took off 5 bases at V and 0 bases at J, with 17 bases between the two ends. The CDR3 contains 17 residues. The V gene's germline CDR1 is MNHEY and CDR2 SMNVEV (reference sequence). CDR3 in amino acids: CASSPRRERGSYNEQFF. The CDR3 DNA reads TGTGCCAGCAGTCCTCGCCGGGAGAGGGGCTCCTACAATGAGCAGTTCTTC.

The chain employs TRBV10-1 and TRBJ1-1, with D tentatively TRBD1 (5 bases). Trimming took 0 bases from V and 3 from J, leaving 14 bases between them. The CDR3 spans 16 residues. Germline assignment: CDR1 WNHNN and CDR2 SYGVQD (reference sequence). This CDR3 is CASSESQGGEDTEAFF. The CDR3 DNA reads TGCGCCAGCAGTGAGTCGCAGGGTGGGGAGGACACTGAAGCTTTCTTT.

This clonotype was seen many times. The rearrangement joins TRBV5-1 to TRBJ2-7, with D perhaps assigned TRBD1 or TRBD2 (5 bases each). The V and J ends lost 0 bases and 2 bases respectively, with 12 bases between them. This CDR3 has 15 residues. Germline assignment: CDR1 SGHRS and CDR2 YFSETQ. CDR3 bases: TGCGCCAGCAGCTTGGGTCCGGGGACCGCCTACGAGCAGTACTTC. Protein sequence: CASSLGPGTAYEQYF. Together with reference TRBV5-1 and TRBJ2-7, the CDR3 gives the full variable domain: KAGVTQTPRYLIKTRGQQVTLSCSPISGHRSVSWYQQTPGQGLQFLFEYFSETQRNKGNFPGRFSGRQFSNSRSEMNVSTLELGDSALYLCASSLGPGTAYEQYFGPGTRLTVT.

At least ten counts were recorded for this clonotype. The CDR3 protein is CSATQGGNQPQHF. The CDR3 DNA follows: TGCAGTGCTACACAGGGGGGGAATCAGCCCCAGCATTTT. This chain uses TRBV20-1 with TRBJ1-5; 8 nucleotides line up with TRBD1. The germline gives CDR1 DFQATT, CDR2 SNEGSKA (reference sequence). This CDR3 comprises 13 residues. Trimming removed 4 bases from V and 4 bases from J; junction bases left unmatched: 3.

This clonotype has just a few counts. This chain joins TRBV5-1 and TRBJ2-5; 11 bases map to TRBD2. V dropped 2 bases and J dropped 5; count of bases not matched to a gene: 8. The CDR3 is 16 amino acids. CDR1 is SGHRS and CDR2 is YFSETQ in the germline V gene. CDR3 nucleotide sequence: TGCGCCAGCAGCTTAAATAGCGGGGGGGCCCAGGAGACCCAGTACTTC. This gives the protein CASSLNSGGAQETQYF.

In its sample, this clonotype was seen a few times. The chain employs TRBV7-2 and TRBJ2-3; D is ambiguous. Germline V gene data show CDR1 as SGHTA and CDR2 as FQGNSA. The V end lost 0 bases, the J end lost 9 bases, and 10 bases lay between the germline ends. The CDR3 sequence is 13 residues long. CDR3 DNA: TGTGCCAGCAGCTTAGCGGGCCTAGTCACGCAGTATTTT. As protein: CASSLAGLVTQYF. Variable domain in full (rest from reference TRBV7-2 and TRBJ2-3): GAGVSQSPSNKVTEKGKDVELRCDPISGHTALYWYRQSLGQGLEFLIYFQGNSAPDKSGLPSDRFSAERTGGSVSTLTIQRTQQEDSAVYLCASSLAGLVTQYFGPGTRLTVL.

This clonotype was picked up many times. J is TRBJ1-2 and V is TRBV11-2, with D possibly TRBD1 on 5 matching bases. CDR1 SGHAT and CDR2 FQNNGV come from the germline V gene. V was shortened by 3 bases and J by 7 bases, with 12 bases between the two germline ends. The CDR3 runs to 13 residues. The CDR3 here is CASSLGQGSGYTF. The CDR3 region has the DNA TGTGCCAGCAGCTTGGGGCAGGGATCTGGCTACACCTTC. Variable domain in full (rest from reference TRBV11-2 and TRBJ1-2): EAGVAQSPRYKIIEKRQSVAFWCNPISGHATLYWYQQILGQGPKLLIQFQNNGVVDDSQLPKDRFSAERLKGVDSTLKIQPAKLEDSAVYLCASSLGQGSGYTFGSGTRLTVV.